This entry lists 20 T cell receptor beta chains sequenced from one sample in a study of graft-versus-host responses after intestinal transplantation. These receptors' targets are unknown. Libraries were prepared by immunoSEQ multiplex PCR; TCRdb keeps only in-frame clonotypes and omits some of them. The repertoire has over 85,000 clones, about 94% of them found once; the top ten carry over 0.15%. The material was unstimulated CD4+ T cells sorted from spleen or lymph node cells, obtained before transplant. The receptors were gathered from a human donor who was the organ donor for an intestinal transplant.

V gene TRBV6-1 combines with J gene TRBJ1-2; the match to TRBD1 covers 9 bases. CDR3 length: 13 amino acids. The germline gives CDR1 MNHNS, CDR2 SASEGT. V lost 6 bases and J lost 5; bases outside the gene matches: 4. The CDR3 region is CASSFGQGYGYTF. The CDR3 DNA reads TGTGCCAGCAGCTTCGGACAGGGGTATGGCTACACCTTC.

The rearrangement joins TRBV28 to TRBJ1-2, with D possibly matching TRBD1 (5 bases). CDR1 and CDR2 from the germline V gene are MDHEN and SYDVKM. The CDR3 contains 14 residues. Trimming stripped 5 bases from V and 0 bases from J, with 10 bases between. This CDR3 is CASSGGVANYGYTF. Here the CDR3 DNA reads TGTGCCAGCAGTGGGGGGGTAGCTAACTATGGCTACACCTTC.

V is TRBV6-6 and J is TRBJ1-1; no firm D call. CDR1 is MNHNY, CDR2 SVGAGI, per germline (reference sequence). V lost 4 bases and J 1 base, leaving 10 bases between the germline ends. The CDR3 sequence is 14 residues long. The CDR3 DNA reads TGTGCCAGCAGTTCCCGAGCAGGGAACACTGAAGCTTTCTTT. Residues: CASSSRAGNTEAFF.

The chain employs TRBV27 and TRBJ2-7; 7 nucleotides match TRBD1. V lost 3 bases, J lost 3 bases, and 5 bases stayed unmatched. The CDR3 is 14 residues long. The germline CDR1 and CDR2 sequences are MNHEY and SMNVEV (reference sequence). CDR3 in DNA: TGTGCCAGCAGTTTTCGGGACAGAGACTACGAGCAGTACTTC. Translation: CASSFRDRDYEQYF.

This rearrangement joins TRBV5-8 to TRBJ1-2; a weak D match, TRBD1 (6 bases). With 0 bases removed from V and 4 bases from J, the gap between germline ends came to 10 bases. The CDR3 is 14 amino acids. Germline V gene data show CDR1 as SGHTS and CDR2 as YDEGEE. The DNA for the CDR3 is TGTGCCAGCAGCTTGGGGGGGCTTCCCTATGGCTACACCTTC. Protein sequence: CASSLGGLPYGYTF.

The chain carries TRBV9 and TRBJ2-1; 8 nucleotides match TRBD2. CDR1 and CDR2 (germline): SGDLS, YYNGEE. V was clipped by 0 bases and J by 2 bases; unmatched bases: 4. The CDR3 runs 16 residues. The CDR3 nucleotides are TGTGCCAGCAGCGTAGGGACTAGCAGTGCCTACAATGAGCAGTTCTTC. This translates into CASSVGTSSAYNEQFF.

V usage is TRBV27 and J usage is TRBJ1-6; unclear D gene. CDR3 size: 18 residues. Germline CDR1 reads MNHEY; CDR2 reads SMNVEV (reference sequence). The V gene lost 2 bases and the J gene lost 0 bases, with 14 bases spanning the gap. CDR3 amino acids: CASSLRLAGSSYNSPLHF. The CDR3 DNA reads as TGTGCCAGCAGTTTAAGGTTGGCGGGGAGCTCCTATAATTCACCCCTCCACTTT.

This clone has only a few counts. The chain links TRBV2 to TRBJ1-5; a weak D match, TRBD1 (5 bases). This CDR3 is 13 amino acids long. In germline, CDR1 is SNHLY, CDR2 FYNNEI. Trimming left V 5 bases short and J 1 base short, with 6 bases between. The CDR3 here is CASSRDSNQPQHF. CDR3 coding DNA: TGTGCCAGCAGTCGGGACAGCAATCAGCCCCAGCATTTT.

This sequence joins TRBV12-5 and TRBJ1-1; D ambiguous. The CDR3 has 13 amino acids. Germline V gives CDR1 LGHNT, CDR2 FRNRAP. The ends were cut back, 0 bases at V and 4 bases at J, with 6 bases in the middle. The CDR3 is CASGLVQLTEAFF. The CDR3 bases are TGTGCTAGTGGTTTGGTACAGCTCACTGAAGCTTTCTTT.

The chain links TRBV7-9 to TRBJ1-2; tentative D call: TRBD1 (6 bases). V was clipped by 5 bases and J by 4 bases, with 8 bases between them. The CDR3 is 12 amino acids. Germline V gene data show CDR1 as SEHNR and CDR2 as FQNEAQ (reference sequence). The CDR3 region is CASSVTGYGYTF. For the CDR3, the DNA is TGTGCCAGCAGCGTGACAGGCTATGGCTACACCTTC.

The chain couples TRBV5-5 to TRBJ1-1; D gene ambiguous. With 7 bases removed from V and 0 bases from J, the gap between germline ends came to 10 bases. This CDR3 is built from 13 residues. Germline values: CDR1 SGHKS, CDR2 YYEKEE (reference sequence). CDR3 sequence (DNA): TGTGCCAGCGGAACCGGGATGAACACTGAAGCTTTCTTT. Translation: CASGTGMNTEAFF.

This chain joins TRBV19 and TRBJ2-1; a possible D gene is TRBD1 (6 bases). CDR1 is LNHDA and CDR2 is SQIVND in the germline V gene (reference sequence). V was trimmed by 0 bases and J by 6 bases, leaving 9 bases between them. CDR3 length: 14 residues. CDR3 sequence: CASSIDRTVNEQFF. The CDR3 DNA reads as TGTGCCAGTAGTATAGATAGGACAGTCAATGAGCAGTTCTTC.

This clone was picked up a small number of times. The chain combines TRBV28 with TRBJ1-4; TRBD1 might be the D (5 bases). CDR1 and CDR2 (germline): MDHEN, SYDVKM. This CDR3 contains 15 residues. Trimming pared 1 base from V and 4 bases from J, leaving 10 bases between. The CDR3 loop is CASSLLGRNNEKLFF. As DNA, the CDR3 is TGTGCCAGCAGTTTATTGGGGCGGAATAATGAAAAACTGTTTTTT.

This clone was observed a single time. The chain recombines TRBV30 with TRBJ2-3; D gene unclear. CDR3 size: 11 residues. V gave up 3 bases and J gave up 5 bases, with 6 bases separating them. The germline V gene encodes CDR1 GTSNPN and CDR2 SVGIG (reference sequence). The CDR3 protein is CAWRSGDTQYF. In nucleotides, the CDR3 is TGTGCCTGGAGGTCCGGAGATACGCAGTATTTT.

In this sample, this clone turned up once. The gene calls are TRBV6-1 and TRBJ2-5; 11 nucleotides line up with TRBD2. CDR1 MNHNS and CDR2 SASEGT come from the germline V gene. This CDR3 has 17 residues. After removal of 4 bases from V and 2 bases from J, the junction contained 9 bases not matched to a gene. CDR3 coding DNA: TGTGCCAGCAGTGCTGGGGTTTGGACTAGCGGGCAAGAGACCCAGTACTTC. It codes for CASSAGVWTSGQETQYF.

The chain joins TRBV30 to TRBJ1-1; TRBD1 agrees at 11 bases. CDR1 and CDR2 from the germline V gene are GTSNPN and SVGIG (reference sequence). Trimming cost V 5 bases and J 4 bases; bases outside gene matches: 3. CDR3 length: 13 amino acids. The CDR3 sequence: CAWDGTGGTEAFF. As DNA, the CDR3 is TGTGCCTGGGATGGGACAGGGGGCACTGAAGCTTTCTTT.

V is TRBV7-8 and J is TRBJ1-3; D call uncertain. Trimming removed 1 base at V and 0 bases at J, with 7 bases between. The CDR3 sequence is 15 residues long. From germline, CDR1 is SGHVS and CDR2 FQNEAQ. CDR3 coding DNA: TGTGCCAGCAGCTTAGAGCATATCTCTGGAAACACCATATATTTT. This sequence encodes CASSLEHISGNTIYF.

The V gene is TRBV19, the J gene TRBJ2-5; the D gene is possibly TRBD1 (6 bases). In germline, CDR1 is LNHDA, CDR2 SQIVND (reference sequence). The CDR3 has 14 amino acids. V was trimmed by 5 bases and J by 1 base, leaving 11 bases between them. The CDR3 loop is CASSLQGGQETQYF. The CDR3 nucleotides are TGTGCCAGTAGTCTACAGGGCGGCCAAGAGACCCAGTACTTC.

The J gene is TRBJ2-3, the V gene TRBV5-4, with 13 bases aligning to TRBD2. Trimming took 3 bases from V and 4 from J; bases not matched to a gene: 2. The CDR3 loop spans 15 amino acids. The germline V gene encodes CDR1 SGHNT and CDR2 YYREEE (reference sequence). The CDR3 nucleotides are TGTGCCAGCAGCTCACTAGCGGGGGGGGCAGATACGCAGTATTTT. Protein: CASSSLAGGADTQYF.

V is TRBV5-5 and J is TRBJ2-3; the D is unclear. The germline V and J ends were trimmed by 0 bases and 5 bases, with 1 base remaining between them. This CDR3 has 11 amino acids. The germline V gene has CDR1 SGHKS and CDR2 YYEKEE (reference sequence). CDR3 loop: CASSLGDTQYF. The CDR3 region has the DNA TGTGCCAGCAGCTTGGGAGATACGCAGTATTTT.